This T cell receptor beta chain was profiled in a study of glioma-infiltrating T cells after dendritic cell vaccination. Time point specified: after dendritic cell vaccination, including at tumor progression/relapse. The assay was immunoSEQ multiplex PCR, and TCRdb's table has in-frame clones only and misses some. The profile shows some 46,000 clones, over 75% of them singletons. This CDR3 has 14 amino acids. V lost 3 bases to trimming and J lost 9 bases, with 15 bases between them. Germline lookup yields CDR1 SGHTA and CDR2 FQGNSA. This clonotype was sampled from a human donor with glioblastoma. Sequences were derived from blood, sampled after dendritic cell vaccination. V gene TRBV7-2 combines with J gene TRBJ2-1, with D possibly TRBD2 on 6 matching bases. CDR3 nucleotide sequence: TGTGCCAGCAGCTTCGGGGGAGGAATTGGTGAGCAGTTCTTC. Protein: CASSFGGGIGEQFF.